Presented here are 11 T cell receptor beta chains from one specimen sequenced in a study of shared clonotypes between healthy human individuals. Profiling relied on immunoSEQ multiplex PCR, and the TCRdb table lists in-frame clones only, not all of them. The sample carries under 2,500,000 clones, approximately 94% recorded once. The sample taken for sequencing was naive CD4+ T cells sorted from blood. Subset given: CD45RA+ positively selected. These receptors came from a man between 18 and 35 years old in good health.

This chain joins TRBV6-1 and TRBJ2-7; D uncertain. This CDR3 is built from 13 residues. Germline-derived CDR1 and CDR2 are MNHNS and SASEGT. V was cut by 4 bases and J by 11 bases, with 18 bases left in between. The CDR3 DNA reads as TGTGCCAGCAGTGCCTCGAGCGAACTCCAAAAGTACTTC. Amino acids: CASSASSELQKYF.

V usage is TRBV4-2 and J usage is TRBJ2-7; 9 positions match TRBD2. Germline V CDR1 and CDR2: LGHNA, YNFKEQ. CDR3 size: 15 residues. V shed 0 bases, J shed 5 bases, and the junction held 5 bases outside the gene matches. The CDR3 DNA is TGTGCCAGCAGCCAAGATCGGCGGGGGGGCGACGAGCAGTACTTC. This codes for CASSQDRRGGDEQYF.

Written as DNA, the CDR3 is TGTGCCGGGGGGGGACAGGTCTACGAGCAGTACTTC. This translates into CAGGGQVYEQYF. The genes are TRBV6-1 and TRBJ2-7; D is perhaps TRBD1 (8 bases). V dropped 11 bases and J dropped 3 bases, with 14 bases sitting between them. This CDR3 contains 12 residues. Germline CDR1 reads MNHNS; CDR2 reads SASEGT.

The chain couples TRBV30 to TRBJ1-4; D call uncertain. Germline values: CDR1 GTSNPN, CDR2 SVGIG (reference sequence). CDR3 size: 11 residues. Trimming removed 4 bases from V and 7 bases from J, with 7 bases in between. The CDR3 nucleotides read TGTGCCTGGACGGACCGTGAAAAACTGTTTTTT. Protein: CAWTDREKLFF. Full variable domain (remainder filled in from reference TRBV30 and TRBJ1-4): SQTIHQWPATLVQPVGSPLSLECTVEGTSNPNLYWYRQAAGRGLQLLFYSVGIGQISSEVPQNLSASRPQDRQFILSSKKLLLSDSGFYLCAWTDREKLFFGSGTQLSVL.

The chain joins TRBV4-1 to TRBJ2-7; D is undetermined. V shed 0 bases and J shed 4 bases, with 7 bases lying between them. Germline V lookup: CDR1 MGHRA, CDR2 YSYEKL. CDR3 length: 13 residues. This CDR3 reads CASSQETEYEQYF. CDR3 sequence (DNA): TGCGCCAGCAGCCAAGAGACGGAGTACGAGCAGTACTTC.

V usage is TRBV2 and J usage is TRBJ2-7; 9 bases align to TRBD1. The length of the CDR3 is 14 residues. V was pared by 7 bases and J by 6 bases, with 10 bases of the junction left unmatched. Germline CDR1 is SNHLY and CDR2 is FYNNEI. CDR3 residues: CASTPVQGAVEQYF. For the CDR3, the DNA is TGTGCCAGCACCCCAGTACAGGGGGCTGTCGAGCAGTACTTC.

This sequence joins TRBV19 and TRBJ2-7, with 9 positions matching TRBD1. J was trimmed by 4 bases and V by 4 bases; bases with no gene match: 11. In germline, CDR1 is LNHDA, CDR2 SQIVND (reference sequence). This CDR3 region has 16 residues. The CDR3 here is CASSREPGQGGYEQYF. The DNA for the CDR3 is TGTGCCAGTAGTAGAGAACCGGGACAGGGAGGATACGAGCAGTACTTC. The variable domain in full, completed from reference TRBV19 and TRBJ2-7, reads DGGITQSPKYLFRKEGQNVTLSCEQNLNHDAMYWYRQDPGQGLRLIYYSQIVNDFQKGDIAEGYSVSREKKESFPLTVTSAQKNPTAFYLCASSREPGQGGYEQYFGPGTRLTVT.

The V and J genes are TRBV1 and TRBJ2-6. TRBV1 is a pseudogene locus. This CDR3 comprises 22 residues. The CDR3 DNA reads as TGCACCAGCAGCCAAGAACCTGCGGCCCCTCACAGATCACCTTCGTCGGCCAACGTCCTGACTTTC. Amino acids: CTSSQEPAAPHRSPSSANVLTF.

The rearrangement joins TRBV29-1 to TRBJ2-5, with 13 nucleotides matching TRBD2. CDR1 and CDR2 (germline): SQVTM, ANQGSEA. V dropped 4 bases and J dropped 4; count of bases not matched to a gene: 6. The CDR3 loop spans 15 amino acids. The CDR3 loop reads CSVGLTSGGAETQYF. CDR3 coding DNA: TGCAGCGTTGGCCTAACTAGCGGGGGGGCAGAGACCCAGTACTTC.

The chain combines TRBV18 with TRBJ2-7, with 10 nucleotides matching TRBD2. This CDR3 region has 17 residues. The junction had 14 bases not matched to a gene; V was cut back by 3 bases and J by 6 bases. Germline-derived CDR1 and CDR2 are KGHSH and LQKENI. Here the CDR3 reads CASSPSAVSGRLSEQYF. The CDR3 DNA follows: TGTGCCAGCTCACCTTCGGCGGTTAGCGGGAGGTTGAGCGAGCAGTACTTC.

This rearrangement joins TRBV6-5 to TRBJ1-2; 9 positions agree with TRBD1. V gave up 5 bases and J gave up 3 bases; unmatched junction bases: 7. The CDR3 extends over 15 amino acids. CDR1 and CDR2 (germline): MNHEY, SVGAGI. The CDR3 region has the DNA TGTGCCAGCAGTGCCGGGACAGGGCGACACTATGGCTACACCTTC. Its protein product is CASSAGTGRHYGYTF.